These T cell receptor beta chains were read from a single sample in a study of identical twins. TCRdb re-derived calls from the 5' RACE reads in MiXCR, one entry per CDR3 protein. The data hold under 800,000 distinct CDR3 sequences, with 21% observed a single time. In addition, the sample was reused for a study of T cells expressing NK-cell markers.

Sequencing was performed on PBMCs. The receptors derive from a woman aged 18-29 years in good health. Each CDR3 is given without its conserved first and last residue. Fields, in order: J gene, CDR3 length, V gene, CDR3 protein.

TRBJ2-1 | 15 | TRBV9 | ASSLKPDWSSYNEQF
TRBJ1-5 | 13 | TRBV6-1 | ASRPMGLSNQPQH
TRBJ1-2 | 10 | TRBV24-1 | ATSDYRDGYT
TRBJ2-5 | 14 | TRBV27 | ASSQMGRGVQETQY
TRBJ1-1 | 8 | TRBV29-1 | SVAGQRAF
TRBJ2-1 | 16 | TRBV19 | ASSMGGGHTQTYNEQF
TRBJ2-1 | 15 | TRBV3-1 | ASSHRRGGGQRNEQF
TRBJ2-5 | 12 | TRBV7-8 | ASSFGHQVETQY
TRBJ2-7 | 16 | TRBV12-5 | ASARLLLTGGSDYEQY
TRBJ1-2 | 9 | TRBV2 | ASSEMEGYT
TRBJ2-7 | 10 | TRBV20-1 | SAYKGTYEQY
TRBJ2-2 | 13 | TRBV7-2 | ASSFSRSNTGELF
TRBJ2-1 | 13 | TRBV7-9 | ASSRAGTGGDEQF
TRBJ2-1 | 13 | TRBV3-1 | ASSQDLAGYNEQF
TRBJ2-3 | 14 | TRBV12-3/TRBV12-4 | ASSLGLAGTTDTQY
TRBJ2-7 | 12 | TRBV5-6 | ASITTGIPYEQY
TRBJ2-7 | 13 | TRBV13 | ASSDGTSGVGEQY
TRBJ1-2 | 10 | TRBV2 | ASSEFRAGYT
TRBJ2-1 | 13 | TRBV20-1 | SARPRTSGTGEQF
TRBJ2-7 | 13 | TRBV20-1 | SAVPGTGISYEQY
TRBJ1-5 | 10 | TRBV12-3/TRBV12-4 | ASRDSYQPQH
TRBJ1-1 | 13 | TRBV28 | ATKGKTAGDTEAF
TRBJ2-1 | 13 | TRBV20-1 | SARYGAGAYNEQF
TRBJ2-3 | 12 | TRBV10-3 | AISGGISGATQY
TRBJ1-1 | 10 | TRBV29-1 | SAVFRNTEAF
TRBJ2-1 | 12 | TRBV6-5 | ASSYGAVYNEQF
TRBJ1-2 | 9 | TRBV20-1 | SATTGSGYT
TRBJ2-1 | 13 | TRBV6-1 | ASSAGTNGELEQF
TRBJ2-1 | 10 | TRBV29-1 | SVVADYNEQF
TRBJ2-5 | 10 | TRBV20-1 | SAPRGEETQY
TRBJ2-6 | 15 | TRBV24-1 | ATSDPLRAPRANVLT
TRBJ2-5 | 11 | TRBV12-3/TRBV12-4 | ASSTAGKETQY
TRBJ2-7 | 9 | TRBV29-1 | SVEEGGRPY
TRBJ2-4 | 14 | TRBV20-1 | SANRLAGGERGIQY
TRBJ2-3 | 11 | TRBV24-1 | ATSVVGTDTQY
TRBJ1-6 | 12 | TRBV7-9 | ASSFDGSDSPLH
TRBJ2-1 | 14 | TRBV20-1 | SARGRDPNSYNEQF
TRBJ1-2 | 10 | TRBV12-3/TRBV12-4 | ASSLISWKHT
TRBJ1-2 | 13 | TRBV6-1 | ASILTGGGNYGYT
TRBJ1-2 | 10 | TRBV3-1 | ASSQQGGGYT
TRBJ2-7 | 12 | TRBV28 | ASSFSSGNYEQY
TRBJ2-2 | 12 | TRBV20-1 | SARDRRGAGELF